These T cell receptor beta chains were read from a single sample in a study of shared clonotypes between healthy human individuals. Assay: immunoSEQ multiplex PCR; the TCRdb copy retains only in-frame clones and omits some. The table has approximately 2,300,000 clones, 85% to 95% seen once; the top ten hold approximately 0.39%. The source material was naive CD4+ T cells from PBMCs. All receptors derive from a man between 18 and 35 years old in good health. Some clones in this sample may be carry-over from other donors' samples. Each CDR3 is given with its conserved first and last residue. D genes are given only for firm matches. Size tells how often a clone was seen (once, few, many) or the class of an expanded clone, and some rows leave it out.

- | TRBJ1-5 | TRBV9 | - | CASSVTLDQPQHF | TGTGCCAGCAGCGTAACATTGGATCAGCCCCAGCATTTT
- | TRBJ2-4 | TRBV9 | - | CASSVGGMAKNIQYF | TGTGCCAGCAGCGTAGGGGGGATGGCCAAAAACATTCAGTACTTC
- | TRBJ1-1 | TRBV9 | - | CASSVVPTRNTEAFF | TGTGCCAGCAGCGTAGTACCGACAAGGAACACTGAAGCTTTCTTT
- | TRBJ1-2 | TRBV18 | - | CASSPENLYGYTF | TGTGCCAGCTCACCAGAAAACCTCTATGGCTACACCTTC
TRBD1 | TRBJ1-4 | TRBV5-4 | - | CASSYETGPGGKLFF | TGTGCCAGCAGCTACGAGACAGGGCCCGGCGGAAAACTGTTTTTT
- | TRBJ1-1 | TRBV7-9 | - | CASSLTTNTEAFF | TGTGCCAGCAGCTTAACAACGAACACTGAAGCTTTCTTT
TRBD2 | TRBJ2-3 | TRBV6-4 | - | CASSPRGSGSWTDTQYF | TGTGCCAGCAGTCCCCGGGGAAGCGGGAGTTGGACAGATACGCAGTATTTT
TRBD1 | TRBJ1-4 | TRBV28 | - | CASSLPGQLEEKLFF | TGTGCCAGCAGCCTACCGGGACAGTTGGAAGAAAAACTGTTTTTT
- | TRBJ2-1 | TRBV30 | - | CAWSVLIPSGTPRFF | TGTGCCTGGAGTGTACTGATTCCGTCGGGGACACCTCGGTTCTTC
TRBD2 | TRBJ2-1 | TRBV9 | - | CASSGSGRASLEQFF | TGTGCCAGCAGCGGGAGCGGGAGGGCCTCTCTCGAGCAGTTCTTC
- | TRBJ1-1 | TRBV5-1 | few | CASSGTPNTEAFF | TGCGCCAGCAGCGGGACACCGAACACTGAAGCTTTCTTT
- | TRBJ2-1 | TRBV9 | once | CASSVTQYNEQFF | TGTGCCAGCAGCGTGACACAGTACAATGAGCAGTTCTTC
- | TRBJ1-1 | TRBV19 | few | CASIDQSLNTEAFF | TGTGCCAGTATCGATCAGTCATTGAACACTGAAGCTTTCTTT
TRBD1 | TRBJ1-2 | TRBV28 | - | CASSTGQGYYGYTF | TGTGCCAGCAGTACGGGACAGGGGTACTATGGCTACACCTTC
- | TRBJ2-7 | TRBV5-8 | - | CASSRRDRDEQYF | TGTGCCAGCAGCCGAAGAGACCGGGACGAGCAGTACTTC
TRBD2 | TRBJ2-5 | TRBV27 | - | CASSLGAGGETQYF | TGTGCCAGCAGTTTAGGAGCGGGAGGAGAGACCCAGTACTTC
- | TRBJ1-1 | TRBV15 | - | CATSRDRGIEAFF | TGTGCCACCAGCAGAGATCGGGGTATTGAAGCTTTCTTT